This T cell receptor beta chain was captured by sequencing in a study of blood T cell repertoires in COVID-19. Study-wide background: Samples representing acute and convalescent COVID-19 were sourced from the United States, Italy and Spain. Nucleic acid was either cDNA or gDNA, and it came from T cells, B-cell-depleted T cells, or PBMCs.

Per the study methods: Researchers report that nucleated cell counts were estimated from reference gene primer amplification. Measured with immunoSEQ multiplex PCR; TCRdb has only the in-frame clones, and not every one. V and J calls and clone size are given by that table; D and trimming were obtained from the DNA. This sample yields over 400,000 clones, of which approximately 90% are seen a single time; around 1.4% belongs to the top ten. Germline CDR1 and CDR2: LNHNV and YYDKDF (reference sequence). Trimming took 5 bases from V and 3 from J, leaving 11 bases between them. CDR3 length equals 14 residues.

The sequence was obtained from a woman in her 30s with active or convalescent COVID-19. The rearrangement joins TRBV15 to TRBJ2-1; possibly TRBD1 for D (6 bases). The sequencing input was peripheral blood. In DNA form, the CDR3 reads TGTGCCACCAGCTGGGACACGGACTACAATGAGCAGTTCTTC. This translates into CATSWDTDYNEQFF.